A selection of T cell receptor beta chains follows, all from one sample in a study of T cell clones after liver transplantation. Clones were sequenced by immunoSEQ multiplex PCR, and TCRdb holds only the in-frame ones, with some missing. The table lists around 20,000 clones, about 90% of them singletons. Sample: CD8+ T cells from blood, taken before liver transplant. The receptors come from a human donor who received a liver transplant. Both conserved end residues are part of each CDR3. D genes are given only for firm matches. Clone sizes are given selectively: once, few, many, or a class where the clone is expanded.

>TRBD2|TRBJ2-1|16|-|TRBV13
CASSLGTSGTYNEQFF
TGTGCCAGCAGCTTAGGTACTAGCGGAACTTACAATGAGCAGTTCTTC
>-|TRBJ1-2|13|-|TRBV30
CAWSVMGNYGYTF
TGTGCCTGGAGTGTAATGGGGAACTATGGCTACACCTTC
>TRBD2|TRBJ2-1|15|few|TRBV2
CASSEVGLAGRAEFF
TGTGCCAGCAGTGAAGTGGGGCTAGCGGGCAGGGCTGAGTTCTTC
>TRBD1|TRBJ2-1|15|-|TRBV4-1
CASSQSQGAYNEQFF
TGCGCCAGCAGCCAAAGCCAGGGGGCCTACAATGAGCAGTTCTTC
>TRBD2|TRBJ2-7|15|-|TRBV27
CASSPASGSLYEQYF
TGTGCCAGCAGTCCGGCTAGCGGTTCCCTATACGAGCAGTACTTC
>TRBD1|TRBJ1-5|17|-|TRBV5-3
CARSQPLGQGAFQPQHF
TGTGCCAGAAGCCAGCCCTTGGGACAGGGGGCATTTCAGCCCCAGCATTTT
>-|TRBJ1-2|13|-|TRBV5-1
CASSLVRGASYTF
TGCGCCAGCAGCTTGGTACGGGGAGCGAGCTACACCTTC
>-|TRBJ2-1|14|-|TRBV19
CASSIGGSYNEQFF
TGTGCCAGTAGTATAGGAGGGTCCTACAATGAGCAGTTCTTC
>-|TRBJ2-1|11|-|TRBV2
CASLDYNEQFF
TGTGCCAGCCTCGACTACAATGAGCAGTTCTTC
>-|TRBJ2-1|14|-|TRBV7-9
CASSSGTLYNEQFF
TGTGCCAGCAGCTCCGGGACCCTGTACAATGAGCAGTTCTTC
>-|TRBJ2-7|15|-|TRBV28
CASSPPERGFYEQYF
TGTGCCAGCAGTCCCCCGGAGAGGGGCTTCTACGAGCAGTACTTC
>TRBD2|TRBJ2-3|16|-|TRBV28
CASSYGLAGGPDTQYF
TGTGCCAGCAGTTATGGACTAGCGGGAGGGCCAGATACGCAGTATTTT
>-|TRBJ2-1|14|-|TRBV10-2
CASNSVMGTGEQFF
TGCGCCAGCAACTCGGTAATGGGGACGGGTGAGCAGTTCTTC
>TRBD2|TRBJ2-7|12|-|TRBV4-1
CASSQGGYEQYF
TGCGCCAGCAGCCAGGGGGGGTACGAGCAGTACTTC
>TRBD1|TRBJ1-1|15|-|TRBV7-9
CASSLPTGGFTEAFF
TGTGCCAGCAGCTTGCCGACAGGGGGTTTCACTGAAGCTTTCTTT
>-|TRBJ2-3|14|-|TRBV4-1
CASSQGTNRDTQYF
TGCGCCAGCAGCCAAGGGACTAACAGGGATACGCAGTATTTT
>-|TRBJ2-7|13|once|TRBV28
CASSSSGSYEQYF
TGTGCCAGCAGCTCAAGCGGTTCCTACGAGCAGTACTTC
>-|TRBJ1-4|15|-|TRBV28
CASSFIPREFEKLFF
TGTGCCAGCAGTTTCATCCCCAGGGAGTTTGAAAAACTGTTTTTT
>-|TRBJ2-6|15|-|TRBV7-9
CASSYTASGANVLTF
TGTGCCAGCAGCTACACTGCCTCTGGGGCCAACGTCCTGACTTTC
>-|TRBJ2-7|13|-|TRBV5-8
CASSYREAYEQYF
TGTGCCAGCAGCTACAGGGAGGCCTACGAGCAGTACTTC
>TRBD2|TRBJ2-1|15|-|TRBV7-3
CASRIAGASYNEQFF
TGTGCCAGCAGGATAGCGGGAGCGAGCTACAATGAGCAGTTCTTC
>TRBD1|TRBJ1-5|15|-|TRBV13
CASSLGTGGNQPQHF
TGTGCCAGCAGCTTAGGGACAGGGGGCAATCAGCCCCAGCATTTT
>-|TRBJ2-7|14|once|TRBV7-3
CASSLTGGGYEQYF
TGTGCCAGCAGCTTAACGGGTGGGGGATACGAGCAGTACTTC
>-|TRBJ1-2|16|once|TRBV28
CASSSPARDPNYGYTF
TGTGCCAGCAGTTCTCCTGCCAGGGACCCTAACTATGGCTACACCTTC
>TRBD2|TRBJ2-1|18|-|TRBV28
CASSLTTREGPSYNEQFF
TGTGCCAGCAGTTTAACCACCCGGGAGGGACCCTCCTACAATGAGCAGTTCTTC
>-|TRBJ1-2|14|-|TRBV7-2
CASSLDPRAYGYTF
TGTGCCAGCAGCTTAGACCCCAGGGCGTATGGCTACACCTTC
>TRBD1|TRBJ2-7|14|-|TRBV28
CASRVTGGDYEQYF
TGTGCCAGCAGGGTGACAGGGGGTGACTACGAGCAGTACTTC
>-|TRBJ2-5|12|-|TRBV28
CASSLGEETQYF
TGTGCCAGCAGTTTAGGGGAAGAGACCCAGTACTTC
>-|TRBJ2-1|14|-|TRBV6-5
CASSIEGGYNEQFF
TGTGCCAGCAGTATTGAGGGGGGGTACAATGAGCAGTTCTTC
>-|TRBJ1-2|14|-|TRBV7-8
CASSLVAGANGYTF
TGTGCCAGCAGCTTAGTAGCAGGGGCCAATGGCTACACCTTC
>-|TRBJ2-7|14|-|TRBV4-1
CASSQVPAPYEQYF
TGCGCCAGCAGCCAGGTGCCGGCCCCCTACGAGCAGTACTTC
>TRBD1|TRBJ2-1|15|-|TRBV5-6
CASSPPGTGLDEQFF
TGTGCCAGCAGCCCTCCCGGGACAGGGTTAGACGAGCAGTTCTTC
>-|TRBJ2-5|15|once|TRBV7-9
CASSLVLAVQETQYF
TGTGCCAGCAGCTTAGTGCTTGCGGTTCAAGAGACCCAGTACTTC
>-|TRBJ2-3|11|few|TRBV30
CAWSGGDTQYF
TGTGCCTGGAGTGGAGGGGATACGCAGTATTTT
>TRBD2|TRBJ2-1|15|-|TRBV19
CASRREAGWYNEQFF
TGTGCCAGTAGAAGAGAAGCGGGATGGTACAATGAGCAGTTCTTC
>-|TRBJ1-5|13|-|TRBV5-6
CASSFGGNQPQHF
TGTGCCAGCAGCTTTGGGGGCAATCAGCCCCAGCATTTT
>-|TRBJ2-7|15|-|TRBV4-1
CASSHLQGMVYEQYF
TGCGCCAGCAGCCACCTCCAGGGGATGGTCTACGAGCAGTACTTC